One sample yielded the 4 T cell receptor beta chains listed below, sequenced in a study of cytomegalovirus exposure and HLA in healthy donors. Use of 60 Vbeta and 13 Jbeta primers characterized the PCR. The assay was immunoSEQ multiplex PCR, and TCRdb's table has in-frame clones only and misses some. Of about 120,000 clones in the sample, about 72% were seen once. Sequencing used PBMCs. The source is a man aged 50-60 years in good health and CMV-seropositive.

The chain couples TRBV4-1 to TRBJ2-2, with D maybe TRBD1 (5 bases). The CDR3 has 15 residues. Between the trimmed V and J ends, which lost 1 base and 2 bases, there was a span of 8 bases. Germline CDR1 is MGHRA and CDR2 is YSYEKL. CDR3 amino acids: CASSQVGVNTGELFF. The CDR3 coding sequence is TGCGCCAGCAGCCAAGTAGGGGTCAACACCGGGGAGCTGTTTTTT.

The gene calls are TRBV4-2 and TRBJ2-3; TRBD2 matches at 9 bases. Germline V gives CDR1 LGHNA, CDR2 YNFKEQ. Trimming removed 2 bases from V and 4 bases from J; junction bases left unmatched: 4. The CDR3 is 15 amino acids. This CDR3 is CASSQTRGGPDTQYF. CDR3 DNA: TGTGCCAGCAGCCAAACGCGGGGGGGCCCAGATACGCAGTATTTT.

This chain connects TRBV7-2 to TRBJ2-7; 7 nucleotides match TRBD1. The ends lost 7 bases at V and 2 bases at J; junction bases unmatched: 5. The CDR3 is 13 residues long. Per the germline V gene, CDR1 is SGHTA and CDR2 is FQGNSA. The CDR3 reads CASTLDRAYEQYF. The CDR3 bases are TGTGCCAGCACCCTCGACAGGGCCTACGAGCAGTACTTC. The variable domain in full, completed from reference TRBV7-2 and TRBJ2-7, reads GAGVSQSPSNKVTEKGKDVELRCDPISGHTALYWYRQSLGQGLEFLIYFQGNSAPDKSGLPSDRFSAERTGGSVSTLTIQRTQQEDSAVYLCASTLDRAYEQYFGPGTRLTVT.

This clone has only a few counts. The chain carries TRBV11-2 and TRBJ2-3; 9 bases line up with TRBD2. With 3 bases clipped from V and 2 bases from J, the junction kept 3 bases outside the gene matches. CDR3 size: 15 residues. The germline V gene has CDR1 SGHAT and CDR2 FQNNGV. CDR3 amino acids: CASSFAGGFTDTQYF. DNA for the CDR3: TGTGCCAGCAGCTTTGCGGGGGGGTTCACAGATACGCAGTATTTT.